A single sample gave rise to the 16 T cell receptor beta chains below, sequenced in a study of shared clonotypes between healthy human individuals. Produced via immunoSEQ multiplex PCR; TCRdb's table is partial and in-frame only. The sample consists of approximately 100,000 clones, 68% of them appearing once. Sequencing was carried out using memory CD8+ T cells sorted from blood. Specified subset: CD45RO+ cells pooled with CCR7-negative TemRA cells. These receptors all come from a woman aged 30 to 39 in good health.

The chain couples TRBV7-9 to TRBJ2-7; TRBD1 is a possible D gene (5 bases). There are 12 residues in the CDR3. In germline, CDR1 is SEHNR, CDR2 FQNEAQ (reference sequence). The V and J ends lost 4 bases and 5 bases respectively, with 9 bases between them. The CDR3 DNA reads as TGTGCCAGCAGCTCGAGACAGAACGAGCAGTACTTC. This translates into CASSSRQNEQYF.

This clone was observed a single time. V gene TRBV5-4 combines with J gene TRBJ2-3; weak D call: TRBD2 (6 bases). Deletions cut 3 bases from V and 0 bases from J, with 8 bases between. There are 14 residues in the CDR3. In germline, CDR1 is SGHNT, CDR2 YYREEE (reference sequence). The CDR3 coding sequence is TGTGCCAGCAGCTGGGGGGACAGCACAGATACGCAGTATTTT. Translation gives CASSWGDSTDTQYF.

The V and J genes are TRBV27 and TRBJ1-1, with D perhaps TRBD1 (5 bases). CDR3 length: 17 amino acids. Germline V lookup: CDR1 MNHEY, CDR2 SMNVEV (reference sequence). Trimming stripped 6 bases from V and 4 bases from J, with 24 bases between. The CDR3 loop is CASRHPGRPDRPTEAFF. In nucleotides, the CDR3 is TGTGCCAGCAGACACCCAGGGAGACCGGACCGACCCACTGAAGCTTTCTTT.

The chain links TRBV14 to TRBJ1-1; the D gene is possibly TRBD1 (5 bases). Trimming took off 6 bases at V and 5 bases at J, with 19 bases between the two ends. Germline V gene lookup returns CDR1 SGHDN and CDR2 FVKESK. This CDR3 has 15 amino acids. This CDR3 reads CASRSSQGKGTEAFF. The CDR3 DNA reads TGTGCCAGCAGATCGTCCCAGGGAAAGGGGACTGAAGCTTTCTTT.

This clone occurred a few times. The chain combines TRBV7-2 with TRBJ1-1, with 8 bases matching TRBD1. V lost 7 bases, J lost 1 base, and 2 bases stayed unmatched. From germline, CDR1 is SGHTA and CDR2 FQGNSA. The CDR3 is made up of 13 amino acids. CDR3 nucleotides: TGTGCCAGCACCGACAGGGGGAACACTGAAGCTTTCTTT. Amino acids: CASTDRGNTEAFF. Full variable domain (missing parts from reference TRBV7-2 and TRBJ1-1): GAGVSQSPSNKVTEKGKDVELRCDPISGHTALYWYRQSLGQGLEFLIYFQGNSAPDKSGLPSDRFSAERTGGSVSTLTIQRTQQEDSAVYLCASTDRGNTEAFFGQGTRLTVV.

The chain joins TRBV19 to TRBJ1-1, with D unresolved. The CDR3 is 15 residues long. In germline, CDR1 is LNHDA, CDR2 SQIVND (reference sequence). With 2 bases removed from V and 3 bases from J, the gap between germline ends came to 13 bases. CDR3 residues: CASSITGVRDTEAFF. The CDR3 DNA follows: TGTGCCAGTAGTATAACCGGGGTAAGGGACACTGAAGCTTTCTTT. Drawing the rest from reference TRBV19 and TRBJ1-1, the complete variable domain is DGGITQSPKYLFRKEGQNVTLSCEQNLNHDAMYWYRQDPGQGLRLIYYSQIVNDFQKGDIAEGYSVSREKKESFPLTVTSAQKNPTAFYLCASSITGVRDTEAFFGQGTRLTVV.

In its sample, this clone was seen many times. V gene TRBV9 combines with J gene TRBJ1-1; 7 positions match TRBD1. V was clipped by 4 bases and J by 4 bases; unmatched bases: 10. CDR3 size: 15 residues. Germline V gives CDR1 SGDLS, CDR2 YYNGEE. CDR3 sequence (DNA): TGTGCCAGCAGCCCCGATCCAGGGGGTTCCACTGAAGCTTTCTTT. Translated, it gives CASSPDPGGSTEAFF.

This clone occurred once. This chain links TRBV5-1 with TRBJ2-1; TRBD2 agrees at 9 bases. The CDR3 contains 16 residues. The germline V gene encodes CDR1 SGHRS and CDR2 YFSETQ. V dropped 2 bases and J dropped 0; count of bases not matched to a gene: 3. The chain's CDR3 is CASSFEREASYNEQFF. The CDR3 region has the DNA TGCGCCAGCAGCTTCGAGCGGGAGGCCTCCTACAATGAGCAGTTCTTC.

This chain links TRBV7-9 with TRBJ1-4; possibly TRBD1 for D (6 bases). V lost 5 bases and J lost 12, with 22 bases in between. Germline-derived CDR1 and CDR2 are SEHNR and FQNEAQ (reference sequence). This CDR3 is 15 amino acids long. In nucleotides, the CDR3 is TGTGCCAGCAGCCCCCAAGGGGCAGGGGCACGGGAACTGTTTTTT. Translated, it gives CASSPQGAGARELFF. The full variable domain, in which reference TRBV7-9 and TRBJ1-4 provide the parts outside the CDR3, is DTGVSQNPRHKITKRGQNVTFRCDPISEHNRLYWYRQTLGQGPEFLTYFQNEAQLEKSRLLSDRFSAERPKGSFSTLEIQRTEQGDSAMYLCASSPQGAGARELFFGSGTQLSVL.

This chain links TRBV11-2 with TRBJ1-1; 8 bases fit TRBD1. V lost 2 bases, J lost 0 bases, and 11 bases stayed unmatched. The CDR3 length is 18 residues. The germline V gene encodes CDR1 SGHAT and CDR2 FQNNGV. DNA of the CDR3: TGTGCCAGCAGCTTAATGATTGTAGGACAGGGCATGAACACTGAAGCTTTCTTT. The encoded protein is CASSLMIVGQGMNTEAFF.

In its sample, this clone was seen a few times. CDR3 loop: CASSQVARALRDEQFF. DNA for the CDR3: TGTGCCAGCAGCCAAGTTGCGCGGGCGCTTAGAGATGAGCAGTTCTTC. The genes are TRBV14 and TRBJ2-1, with a weak D call TRBD2 (5 bases). Germline CDR1 reads SGHDN; CDR2 reads FVKESK. V lost 1 base and J 8 bases, leaving 18 bases between the germline ends. This CDR3 spans 16 amino acids.

V and J are TRBV7-3 and TRBJ2-3, with D possibly matching TRBD2 (5 bases). Deletions cut 1 base from V and 1 base from J, with 6 bases between. The CDR3 loop spans 14 amino acids. CDR1 is SGHTA and CDR2 is FQGTGA in the germline V gene. In DNA form, the CDR3 reads TGTGCCAGCAGCTTAAATAGCGGCACAGATACGCAGTATTTT. This translates into CASSLNSGTDTQYF.

This clone was detected many times. This sequence joins TRBV6-1 and TRBJ2-7; D is possibly TRBD2 (5 bases). With 2 bases removed from V and 4 bases from J, the gap between germline ends came to 12 bases. There are 14 residues in the CDR3. The V gene's germline CDR1 is MNHNS and CDR2 SASEGT. CDR3 protein: CASSETAEIYEQYF. Written as DNA, the CDR3 is TGTGCCAGCAGTGAAACAGCGGAGATTTACGAGCAGTACTTC.

This clone was counted at least ten times. The chain recombines TRBV6-1 with TRBJ2-7; D might be TRBD2 (6 bases). Trimming left V 8 bases short and J 3 bases short, with 14 bases between. The CDR3 extends over 13 amino acids. The germline gives CDR1 MNHNS, CDR2 SASEGT. The CDR3 DNA reads as TGTGCCAGCGGTCCGGGAGCCCTCTACGAGCAGTACTTC. Translated: CASGPGALYEQYF.

The chain carries TRBV7-9 and TRBJ2-7, with D possibly TRBD1 on 6 matching bases. The CDR3 spans 16 residues. Germline loops: CDR1 SEHNR, CDR2 FQNEAQ (reference sequence). Trimming pared 5 bases from V and 6 bases from J, leaving 23 bases between. The CDR3 sequence: CASSPPVGIRGGEQYF. The CDR3, as DNA: TGTGCCAGCAGCCCCCCGGTAGGGATCCGAGGGGGCGAGCAGTACTTC.

This clone is categorized as medium-sized. J is TRBJ2-2 and V is TRBV30; weak D call: TRBD1 (5 bases). This CDR3 spans 15 amino acids. Germline assignment: CDR1 GTSNPN and CDR2 SVGIG (reference sequence). V lost 0 bases, J lost 3 bases, and 11 bases lay in between. The CDR3: CAWSVGVRDTGELFF. The DNA for the CDR3 is TGTGCCTGGAGTGTAGGGGTTAGGGACACCGGGGAGCTGTTTTTT.